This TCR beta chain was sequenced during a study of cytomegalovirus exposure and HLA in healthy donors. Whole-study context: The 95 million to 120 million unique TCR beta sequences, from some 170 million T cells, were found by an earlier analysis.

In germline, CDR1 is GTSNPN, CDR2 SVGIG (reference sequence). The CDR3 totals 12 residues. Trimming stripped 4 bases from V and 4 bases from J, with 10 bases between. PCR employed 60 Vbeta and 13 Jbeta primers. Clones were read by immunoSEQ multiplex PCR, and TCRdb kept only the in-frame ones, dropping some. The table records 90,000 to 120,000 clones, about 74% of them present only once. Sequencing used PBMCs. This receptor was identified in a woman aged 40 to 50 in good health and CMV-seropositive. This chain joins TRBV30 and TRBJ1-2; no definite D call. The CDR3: CAWTAGAYGYTF. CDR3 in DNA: TGTGCCTGGACCGCGGGTGCCTATGGCTACACCTTC.